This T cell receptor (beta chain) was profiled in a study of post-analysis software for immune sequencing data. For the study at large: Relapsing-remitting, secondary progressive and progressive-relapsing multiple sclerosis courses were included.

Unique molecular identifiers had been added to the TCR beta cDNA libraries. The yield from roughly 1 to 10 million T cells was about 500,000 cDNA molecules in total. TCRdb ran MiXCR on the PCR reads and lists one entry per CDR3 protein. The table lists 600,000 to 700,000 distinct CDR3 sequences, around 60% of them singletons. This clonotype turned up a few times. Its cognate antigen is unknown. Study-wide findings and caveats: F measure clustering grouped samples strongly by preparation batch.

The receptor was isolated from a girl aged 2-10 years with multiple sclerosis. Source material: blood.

CDR3 sequence: CASSFGTGVGNEQFF. The CDR3 nucleotides are TGTGCCAGCAGCTTTGGGACAGGGGTGGGAAATGAGCAGTTCTTC. The chain couples TRBV7-7 to TRBJ2-1; 10 bases map to TRBD1. CDR3 size: 15 residues. Germline CDR1 is SSHAT and CDR2 is FNYEAQ (reference sequence). The junction had 6 bases not matched to a gene; V was cut back by 3 bases and J by 7 bases.